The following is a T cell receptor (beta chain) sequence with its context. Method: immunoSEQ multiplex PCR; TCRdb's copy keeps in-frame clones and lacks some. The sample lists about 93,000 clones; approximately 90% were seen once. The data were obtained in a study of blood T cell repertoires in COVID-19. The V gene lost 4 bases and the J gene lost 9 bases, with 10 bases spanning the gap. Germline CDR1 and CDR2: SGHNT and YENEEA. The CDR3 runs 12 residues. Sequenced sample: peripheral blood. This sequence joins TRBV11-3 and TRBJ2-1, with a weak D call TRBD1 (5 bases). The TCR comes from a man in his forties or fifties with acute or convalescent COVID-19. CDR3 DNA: TGTGCCAGCAGCTCAGGGTCTCCTGAGCAGTTCTTC. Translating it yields CASSSGSPEQFF.